The entry below describes one T cell receptor (beta chain). The sample originates from a study of lymphopenia after photon versus proton radiotherapy. TCRdb keeps only in-frame clones here, not all; method: immunoSEQ multiplex PCR. The sample contains 55,000 to 70,000 clones, roughly 88% of which appear only once. V lost 0 bases and J lost 10, with 19 bases in between. Germline assignment: CDR1 LNHDA and CDR2 SQIVND (reference sequence). There are 16 residues in the CDR3. Sample: peripheral blood, taken from a patient treated with photon-based radiotherapy. The sequence came from a woman in her seventies with pancreatic cancer. V gene TRBV19 combines with J gene TRBJ1-5, with a tentative D call TRBD1 (6 bases). The CDR3 nucleotides read TGTGCCAGTAGTATAGATCACGGGACAAGTAGGAATCCCCAGCATTTT. Protein product: CASSIDHGTSRNPQHF.